Listed below are T cell receptor beta chains from one sample, sequenced in a study of blood T cell repertoires in COVID-19. The assay was immunoSEQ multiplex PCR, and TCRdb's table has in-frame clones only and misses some. This repertoire shows fewer than 300,000 clones, around 82% found once; its top ten account for 0.87%. Sequenced sample: peripheral blood. The source of these receptors is a human donor with COVID-19, enrolled during active disease. The donor label of this sample is uncertain. Both conserved end residues are trimmed from each CDR3.

TRBV5-1 | ASSFNLNTEAF
TRBV11-2 | ASSRTGSSSGNTIY
TRBV29-1 | SVTRRGGAPDTQY
TRBV21-1 | ASSSRQLPVRYLYNSPLH
TRBV29-1 | SVTTGQGNEKLF
TRBV11-2 | ASSLVGQGYEQY
TRBV28 | ASRLGELGAKNIQY
TRBV5-6 | ASSLLWQGVAEQY
TRBV5-1 | ASSFLGLAGDTILKETQY
TRBV7-7 | ASSPFLAGITDTQY
TRBV6-5 | ASSYGRGGVTDTQY
TRBV10-1 | ASSEVAGGPFAYNEQF
TRBV6-6 | ASTNGDSNQPQH
TRBV2 | ASSEGFTGGSEKLF
TRBV7-9 | ASSRGLAGGPIHTGELF
TRBV11-2 | ASSLAQGAGEQY